The 12 T cell receptor beta chains given below trace back to one sample, sequenced in a study of cytomegalovirus exposure and HLA in healthy donors. A multiplex PCR was run with 60 Vbeta primers and 13 Jbeta primers. Profiling relied on immunoSEQ multiplex PCR, and the TCRdb table lists in-frame clones only, not all of them. The table includes approximately 180,000 clones, 75% to 85% detected once. The sequencing sample was made of PBMCs. Source of these receptors: a woman aged 25 to 39 in good health and CMV-seropositive.

V and J are TRBV9 and TRBJ2-1, with D possibly being TRBD1 (6 bases). Trimming took 0 bases from V and 3 from J, leaving 10 bases between them. There are 15 residues in the CDR3. In germline, CDR1 is SGDLS, CDR2 YYNGEE. The CDR3 here is CASSVEGHNYNEQFF. In nucleotides, the CDR3 is TGTGCCAGCAGCGTAGAGGGACACAACTACAATGAGCAGTTCTTC.

The genes are TRBV11-2 and TRBJ2-7; 7 bases are a match to TRBD1. This CDR3 spans 14 amino acids. The V and J ends lost 3 bases and 1 base, in that order; junction bases with no gene match: 3. Germline V gene lookup returns CDR1 SGHAT and CDR2 FQNNGV. The CDR3 is CASSLGTASYEQYF. In DNA form, the CDR3 reads TGTGCCAGCAGCTTGGGGACAGCGTCCTACGAGCAGTACTTC. Looking up the rest from reference TRBV11-2 and TRBJ2-7 gives the full variable domain: EAGVAQSPRYKIIEKRQSVAFWCNPISGHATLYWYQQILGQGPKLLIQFQNNGVVDDSQLPKDRFSAERLKGVDSTLKIQPAKLEDSAVYLCASSLGTASYEQYFGPGTRLTVT.

The chain has TRBV28 and TRBJ2-7; weak D call: TRBD2 (6 bases). The CDR3 runs 17 residues. V shed 2 bases and J shed 0 bases, with 17 bases lying between them. In germline, CDR1 is MDHEN, CDR2 SYDVKM. The DNA for the CDR3 is TGTGCCAGCAGTTTAGCCGGGGGTGATGCAGTCTCCTACGAGCAGTACTTC. It codes for CASSLAGGDAVSYEQYF.

This chain joins TRBV10-3 and TRBJ2-1, with TRBD2 identical over 9 bases. V was pared by 6 bases and J by 8 bases, with 11 bases of the junction left unmatched. This CDR3 comprises 15 residues. Germline CDR1 and CDR2: ENHRY and SYGVKD. CDR3 sequence: CAIRSASGIGDEQFF. The CDR3 bases are TGTGCCATCAGGTCTGCTAGCGGGATCGGGGATGAGCAGTTCTTC.

V usage is TRBV5-4 and J usage is TRBJ2-7; D uncertain. V was trimmed by 4 bases and J by 3 bases, leaving 5 bases between them. The CDR3 has 11 amino acids. The germline gives CDR1 SGHNT, CDR2 YYREEE (reference sequence). The CDR3 bases are TGTGCCAGCAGCCGAGACTACGAGCAGTACTTC. This codes for CASSRDYEQYF.

The gene calls are TRBV19 and TRBJ2-7; no reliable D call. CDR3 length equals 14 residues. V was pared by 3 bases and J by 4 bases, with 13 bases between. Per the germline V gene, CDR1 is LNHDA and CDR2 is SQIVND (reference sequence). In DNA form, the CDR3 reads TGTGCCAGTAGTATGTTCCCTCTAGAATACGAGCAGTACTTC. This codes for CASSMFPLEYEQYF.

The genes are TRBV10-3 and TRBJ2-1; TRBD1 agrees at 10 bases. Per the germline V gene, CDR1 is ENHRY and CDR2 is SYGVKD. The CDR3 is made up of 16 amino acids. V lost 3 bases, J lost 8 bases, and 10 bases stayed unmatched. CDR3 loop: CAISDRGQGDSDEQFF. The CDR3 DNA reads as TGTGCCATCAGTGACCGAGGACAGGGGGACTCTGATGAGCAGTTCTTC.

This clone came up a few times. The chain is built from TRBV6-5 and TRBJ2-7, with 7 bases that match TRBD2. Germline-derived CDR1 and CDR2 are MNHEY and SVGAGI. V gave up 0 bases and J gave up 2 bases; unmatched junction bases: 7. The CDR3 is 16 amino acids. The CDR3 nucleotides are TGTGCCAGCAGTTACTCGGGGGAGGGAACCCCCTACGAGCAGTACTTC. It is translated as CASSYSGEGTPYEQYF.

The gene calls are TRBV25-1 and TRBJ1-4; D may be TRBD1 (5 bases). Looked up from germline, CDR1 is MGHDK and CDR2 is SYGVNS. Trimming took off 0 bases at V and 7 bases at J, with 12 bases between the two ends. There are 15 residues in the CDR3. The CDR3 DNA follows: TGTGCCAGCAGTGAATATGCAGGGAGGGGTGAAAAACTGTTTTTT. It translates to CASSEYAGRGEKLFF.

The V call is TRBV18, the J call TRBJ1-4; D is unclear. Germline V lookup: CDR1 KGHSH, CDR2 LQKENI. This CDR3 has 13 residues. Trimming shortened V by 0 bases and J by 11 bases, and 10 bases separated the two germline ends. CDR3 loop: CASSPPNRGKLFF. Here the CDR3 DNA reads TGTGCCAGCTCACCACCGAACAGAGGGAAACTGTTTTTT.

The chain couples TRBV5-1 to TRBJ2-3; 8 bases map to TRBD1. With V trimmed by 7 bases and J by 5 bases, 6 bases remained unmatched. The CDR3 is 13 residues long. In germline, CDR1 is SGHRS, CDR2 YFSETQ. CDR3 residues: CASEAQGGDTQYF. CDR3 nucleotides: TGCGCCAGCGAGGCACAGGGGGGAGATACGCAGTATTTT. Combining the CDR3 with reference TRBV5-1 and TRBJ2-3 gives the whole variable domain KAGVTQTPRYLIKTRGQQVTLSCSPISGHRSVSWYQQTPGQGLQFLFEYFSETQRNKGNFPGRFSGRQFSNSRSEMNVSTLELGDSALYLCASEAQGGDTQYFGPGTRLTVL.

This chain links TRBV11-2 with TRBJ1-2; 9 bases map to TRBD1. The CDR3 totals 16 residues. Germline V gene data show CDR1 as SGHAT and CDR2 as FQNNGV. V shed 0 bases and J 7 bases; nucleotides not matched to a gene: 9. The CDR3 DNA reads as TGTGCCAGCAGCTTAGAACGGGGACAGGGACTAGGTGGCTACACCTTC. This translates into CASSLERGQGLGGYTF.